This paragraph reports one T cell receptor (beta chain). This sample is part of a study of T cell changes during pregnancy in multiple sclerosis. This table comes from immunoSEQ multiplex PCR, and its TCRdb copy is limited to in-frame clones, with some not included. The sample includes about 56,000 clones, 92% seen only once; the top ten take nearly 0.2%. The source of this sequence is a female donor with multiple sclerosis, enrolled in a pregnancy study. Sequenced here: CD4+ T cells from peripheral blood mononuclear cells, sampled in the second trimester of pregnancy.

The CDR3 here is CASSWEGLQSDTQYF. The CDR3, as DNA: TGCGCCAGCAGCTGGGAGGGCCTCCAATCAGATACGCAGTATTTT. The chain carries TRBV4-1 and TRBJ2-3, with 7 nucleotides matching TRBD2. The germline gives CDR1 MGHRA, CDR2 YSYEKL. The J segment lost 4 bases and the V segment lost 5 bases, leaving 9 bases of the junction unmatched. This CDR3 is 15 amino acids long.